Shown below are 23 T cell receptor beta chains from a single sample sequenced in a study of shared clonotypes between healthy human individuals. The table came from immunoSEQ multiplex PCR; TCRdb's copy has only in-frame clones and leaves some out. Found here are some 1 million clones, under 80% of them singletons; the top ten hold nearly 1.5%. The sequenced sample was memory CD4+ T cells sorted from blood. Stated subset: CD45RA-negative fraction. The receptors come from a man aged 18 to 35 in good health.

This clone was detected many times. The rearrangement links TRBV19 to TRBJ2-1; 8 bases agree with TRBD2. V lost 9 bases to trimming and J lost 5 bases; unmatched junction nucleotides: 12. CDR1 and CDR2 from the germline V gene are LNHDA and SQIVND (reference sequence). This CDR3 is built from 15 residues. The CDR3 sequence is CASQKREMINNEQFF. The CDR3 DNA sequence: TGTGCCAGCCAAAAGCGGGAGATGATAAACAATGAGCAGTTCTTC.

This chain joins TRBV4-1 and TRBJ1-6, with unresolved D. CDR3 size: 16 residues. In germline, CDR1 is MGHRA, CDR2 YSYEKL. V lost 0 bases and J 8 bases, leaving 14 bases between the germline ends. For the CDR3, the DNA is TGCGCCAGCAGCCAAGATTACGCCATAAGGGATTCACCCCTCCACTTT. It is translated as CASSQDYAIRDSPLHF.

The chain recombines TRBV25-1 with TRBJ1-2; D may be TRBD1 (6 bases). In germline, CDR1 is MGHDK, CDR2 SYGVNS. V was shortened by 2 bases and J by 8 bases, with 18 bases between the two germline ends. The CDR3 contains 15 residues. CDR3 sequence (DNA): TGTGCCAGCAGTGAACCCACCACAGGGATGGGCGGCTACACCTTC. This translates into CASSEPTTGMGGYTF.

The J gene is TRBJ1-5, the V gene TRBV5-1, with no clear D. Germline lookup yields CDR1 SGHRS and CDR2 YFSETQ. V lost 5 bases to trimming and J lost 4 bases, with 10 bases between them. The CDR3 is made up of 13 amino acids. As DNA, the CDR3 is TGCGCCAGCAGGGGGAAGGATAATCAGCCCCAGCATTTT. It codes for CASRGKDNQPQHF. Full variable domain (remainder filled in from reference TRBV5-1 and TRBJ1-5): KAGVTQTPRYLIKTRGQQVTLSCSPISGHRSVSWYQQTPGQGLQFLFEYFSETQRNKGNFPGRFSGRQFSNSRSEMNVSTLELGDSALYLCASRGKDNQPQHFGDGTRLSIL.

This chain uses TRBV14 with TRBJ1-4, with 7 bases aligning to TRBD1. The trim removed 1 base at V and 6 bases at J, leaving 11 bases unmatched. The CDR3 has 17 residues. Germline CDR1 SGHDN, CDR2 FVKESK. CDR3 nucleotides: TGTGCCAGCAGCCAAGGGACTTCCCGGGACAGCTATGAAAAACTGTTTTTT. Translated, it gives CASSQGTSRDSYEKLFF.

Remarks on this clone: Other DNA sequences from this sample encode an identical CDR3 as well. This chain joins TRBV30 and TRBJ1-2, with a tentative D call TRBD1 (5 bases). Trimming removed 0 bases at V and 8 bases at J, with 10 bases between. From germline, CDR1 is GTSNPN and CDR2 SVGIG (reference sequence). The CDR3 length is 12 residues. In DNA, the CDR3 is TGTGCCTGGAGTGTTGGGGGTGGCGGCTACACCTTC. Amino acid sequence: CAWSVGGGGYTF.

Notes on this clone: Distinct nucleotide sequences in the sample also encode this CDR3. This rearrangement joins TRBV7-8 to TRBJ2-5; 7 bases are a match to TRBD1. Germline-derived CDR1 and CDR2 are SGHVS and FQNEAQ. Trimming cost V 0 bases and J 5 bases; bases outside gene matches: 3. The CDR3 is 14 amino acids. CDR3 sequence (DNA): TGTGCCAGCAGCTTAGCCGGACAGGTGGAGACCCAGTACTTC. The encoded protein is CASSLAGQVETQYF.

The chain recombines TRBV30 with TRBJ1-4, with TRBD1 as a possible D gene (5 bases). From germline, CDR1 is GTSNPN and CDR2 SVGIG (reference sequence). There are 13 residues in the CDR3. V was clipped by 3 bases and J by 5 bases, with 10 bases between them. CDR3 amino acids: CAWSFRDNEKLFF. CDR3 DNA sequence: TGTGCCTGGAGCTTCAGGGACAATGAAAAACTGTTTTTT.

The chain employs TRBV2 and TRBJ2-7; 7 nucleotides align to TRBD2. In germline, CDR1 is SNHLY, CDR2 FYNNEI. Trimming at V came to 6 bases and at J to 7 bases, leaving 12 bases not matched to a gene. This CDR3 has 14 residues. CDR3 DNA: TGTGCCAGCAGGGCCCTAGCGGAGGGTCGGGAGCAGTACTTC. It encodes CASRALAEGREQYF.

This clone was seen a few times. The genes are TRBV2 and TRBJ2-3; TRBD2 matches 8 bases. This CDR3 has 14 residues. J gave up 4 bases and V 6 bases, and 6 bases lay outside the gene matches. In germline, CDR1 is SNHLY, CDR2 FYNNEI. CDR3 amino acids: CASSRGLAADTQYF. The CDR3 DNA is TGTGCCAGCAGCCGCGGACTAGCTGCAGATACGCAGTATTTT.

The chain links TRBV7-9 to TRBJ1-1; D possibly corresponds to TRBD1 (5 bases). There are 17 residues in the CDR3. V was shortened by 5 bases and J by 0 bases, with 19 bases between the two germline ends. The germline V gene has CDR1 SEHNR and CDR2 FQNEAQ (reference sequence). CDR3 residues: CASSLLSTRGMNTEAFF. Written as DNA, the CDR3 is TGTGCCAGCAGCCTATTGTCCACAAGGGGTATGAACACTGAAGCTTTCTTT.

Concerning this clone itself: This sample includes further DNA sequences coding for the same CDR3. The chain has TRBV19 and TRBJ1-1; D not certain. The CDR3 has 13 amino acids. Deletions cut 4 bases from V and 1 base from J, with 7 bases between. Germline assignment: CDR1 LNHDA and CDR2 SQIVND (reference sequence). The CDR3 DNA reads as TGTGCCAGTAGTACAGGACGGAACACTGAAGCTTTCTTT. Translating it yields CASSTGRNTEAFF.

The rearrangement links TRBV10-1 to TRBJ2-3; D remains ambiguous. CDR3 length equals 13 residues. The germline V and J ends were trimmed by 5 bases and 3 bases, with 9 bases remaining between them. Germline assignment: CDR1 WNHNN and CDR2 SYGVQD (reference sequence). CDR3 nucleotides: TGCGCCAGCAGTCGAGGACCGACAGATACGCAGTATTTT. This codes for CASSRGPTDTQYF.

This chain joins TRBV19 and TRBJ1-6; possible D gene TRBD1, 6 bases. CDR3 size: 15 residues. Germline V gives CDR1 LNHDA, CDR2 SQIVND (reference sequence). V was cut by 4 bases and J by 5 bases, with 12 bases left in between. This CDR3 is CASSTIGQNNSPLHF. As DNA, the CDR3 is TGTGCCAGTAGTACCATCGGACAGAATAATTCACCCCTCCACTTT.

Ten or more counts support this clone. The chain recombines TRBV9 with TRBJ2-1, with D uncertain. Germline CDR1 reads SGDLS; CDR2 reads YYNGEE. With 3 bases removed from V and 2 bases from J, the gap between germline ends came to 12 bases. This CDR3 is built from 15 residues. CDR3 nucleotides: TGTGCCAGCAGCGCCCAAGAAGGGACCTACAATGAGCAGTTCTTC. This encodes CASSAQEGTYNEQFF.

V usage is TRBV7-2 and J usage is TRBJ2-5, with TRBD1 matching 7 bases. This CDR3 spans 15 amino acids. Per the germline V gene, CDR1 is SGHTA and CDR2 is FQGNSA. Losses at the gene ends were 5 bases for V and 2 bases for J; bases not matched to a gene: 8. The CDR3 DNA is TGTGCCAGCAGCCCTATGGGACAGCTACAAGAGACCCAGTACTTC. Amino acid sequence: CASSPMGQLQETQYF.

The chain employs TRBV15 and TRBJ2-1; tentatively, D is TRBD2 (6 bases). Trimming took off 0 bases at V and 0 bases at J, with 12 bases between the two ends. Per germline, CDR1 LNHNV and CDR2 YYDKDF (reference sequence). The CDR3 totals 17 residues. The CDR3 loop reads CATSRDVRGGSYNEQFF. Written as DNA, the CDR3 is TGTGCCACCAGCAGAGATGTGCGGGGAGGCTCCTACAATGAGCAGTTCTTC.

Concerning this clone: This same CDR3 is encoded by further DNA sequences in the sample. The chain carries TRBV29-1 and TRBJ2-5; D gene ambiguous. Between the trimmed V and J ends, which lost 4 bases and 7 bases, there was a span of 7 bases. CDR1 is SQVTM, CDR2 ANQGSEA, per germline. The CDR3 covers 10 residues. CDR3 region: CSVVEGTQYF. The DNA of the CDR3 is TGCAGCGTTGTTGAAGGGACCCAGTACTTC.

This CDR3 reads CASSLDPVSTFSTPNEKLFF. The CDR3, as DNA: TGCGCCAGCAGCTTGGATCCAGTCAGCACCTTCTCCACACCTAATGAAAAACTGTTTTTT. V is TRBV5-1 and J is TRBJ1-4; D is unresolved. The CDR3 loop spans 20 amino acids. With 0 bases removed from V and 3 bases from J, the gap between germline ends came to 24 bases. The germline CDR1 and CDR2 sequences are SGHRS and YFSETQ.

The CDR3, as DNA: TGTGCCAGCAGTGACACCCCCGCGGGTACGCAGTATTTT. Translating gives CASSDTPAGTQYF. The rearrangement joins TRBV6-4 to TRBJ2-3, with a possible D match to TRBD2 (5 bases). Trimming removed 2 bases from V and 8 bases from J, with 11 bases in between. Germline-derived CDR1 and CDR2 are MRHNA and SNTAGT. The CDR3 has 13 residues.

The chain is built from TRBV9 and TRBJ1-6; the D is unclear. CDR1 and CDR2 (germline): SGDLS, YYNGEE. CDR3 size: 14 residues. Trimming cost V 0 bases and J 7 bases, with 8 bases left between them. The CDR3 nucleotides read TGTGCCAGCAGCGTAGGTGCAGAAAATTCACCCCTCCACTTT. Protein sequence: CASSVGAENSPLHF.

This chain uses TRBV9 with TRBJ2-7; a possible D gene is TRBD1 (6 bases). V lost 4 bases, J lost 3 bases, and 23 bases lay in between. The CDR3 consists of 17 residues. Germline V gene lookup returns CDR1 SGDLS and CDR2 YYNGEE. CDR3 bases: TGTGCCAGCAGCCCGAGGGAGAGGACAGCTATCGGCTACGAGCAGTACTTC. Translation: CASSPRERTAIGYEQYF.

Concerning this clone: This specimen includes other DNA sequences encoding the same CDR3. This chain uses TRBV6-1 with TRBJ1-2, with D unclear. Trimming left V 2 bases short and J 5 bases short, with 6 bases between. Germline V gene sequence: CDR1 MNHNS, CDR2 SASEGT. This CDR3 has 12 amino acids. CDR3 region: CASSEPGYGYTF. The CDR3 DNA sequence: TGTGCCAGCAGTGAACCCGGGTATGGCTACACCTTC.